This T cell receptor (beta chain) was retrieved from a study of response to subunit inactivated influenza vaccine. The table lists this clonotype with a few counts. Its antigen is undetermined. TCRdb re-analysed the RT-PCR reads in MiXCR, keeping a single row per CDR3 protein. The table has around 500,000 distinct CDR3 sequences, approximately 10% seen once. The V and J ends lost 4 bases and 1 base, in that order; junction bases with no gene match: 11. The CDR3 runs 16 residues. The V gene's germline CDR1 is SQVTM and CDR2 ANQGSEA. Study findings and constraints: Few new T cells, the authors suggested, are recruited by each seasonal influenza vaccination.

The sample in question was PBMCs from blood, obtained about 40 days after vaccination. The TCR comes from a man in his fifties who received an inactivated influenza vaccine. J is TRBJ2-3 and V is TRBV29-1, with 7 positions matching TRBD1. The CDR3 sequence is CSVVRQGSKGTDTQYF. CDR3 DNA: TGCAGCGTTGTCCGACAGGGAAGTAAGGGCACAGATACGCAGTATTTT.